Presented here are 26 T cell receptor beta chains from one specimen sequenced in a study of T cells in Graves' hyperthyroidism and ophthalmopathy. Amplification of TCR beta CDR3 regions was performed using RNA transcripts as template. HTBI primers were employed in a first-round RT-PCR of the TCR CDR3. TCRdb passed the multiplex PCR reads through MiXCR, listing each CDR3 protein once. The sample carries hundreds of thousands of distinct CDR3 sequences, just over 35% recorded once. Sequenced sample: blood. Receptor source: a woman aged 40 to 55 with Graves' hyperthyroidism.

The V call is TRBV7-2, the J call TRBJ1-2; a possible D gene is TRBD1 (5 bases). The germline V gene encodes CDR1 SGHTA and CDR2 FQGNSA. The CDR3 has 15 residues. Trimming cost V 5 bases and J 5 bases, with 18 bases left between them. The DNA for the CDR3 is TGTGCCAGCAGCAGGCTAGCGGGGGGACCTTATGGCTACACCTTC. Translating it yields CASSRLAGGPYGYTF.

This clonotype was observed at least ten times. This rearrangement joins TRBV20-1 to TRBJ1-5; tentative D call: TRBD1 (6 bases). Germline V gene sequence: CDR1 DFQATT, CDR2 SNEGSKA (reference sequence). CDR3 length equals 13 residues. Trimming pared 5 bases from V and 7 bases from J, leaving 15 bases between. CDR3 sequence reads: CSAVGGGQQPQHF. The CDR3 bases are TGCAGTGCTGTAGGCGGGGGGCAACAGCCCCAGCATTTT.

In its sample, this clonotype was seen once. A read error may be the cause here, since a much bigger clone is one base away. This CDR3 fails to terminate in the conserved phenylalanine or tryptophan, so it likely reflects a read error. The chain uses TRBV20-1 and TRBJ1-1; D might be TRBD1 (6 bases). The germline V and J ends were trimmed by 6 bases and 4 bases, with 18 bases remaining between them. The germline gives CDR1 DFQATT, CDR2 SNEGSKA (reference sequence). The length of the CDR3 is 14 residues. The CDR3 here is CSAHAPGAGTEAFS. Here the CDR3 DNA reads TGCAGTGCCCACGCTCCGGGGGCAGGCACTGAAGCTTTCTCT.

The V and J genes are TRBV25-1 and TRBJ1-2; 8 nucleotides line up with TRBD1. The J segment lost 2 bases and the V segment lost 4 bases, leaving 6 bases of the junction unmatched. Germline-derived CDR1 and CDR2 are MGHDK and SYGVNS. CDR3 length: 15 residues. The CDR3 nucleotides read TGTGCCAGCAGTGCTTCGACAGGGGAAAACTATGGCTACACCTTC. Translating gives CASSASTGENYGYTF.

This clonotype was detected a few times. The chain carries TRBV29-1 and TRBJ2-5; 8 bases line up with TRBD2. Unmatched junction bases numbered 5, after V lost 3 bases and J lost 5 bases. The V gene's germline CDR1 is SQVTM and CDR2 ANQGSEA. This CDR3 has 13 residues. CDR3 amino acids: CSVERLAWETQYF. The CDR3 bases are TGCAGCGTTGAGCGACTAGCGTGGGAGACCCAGTACTTC.

Many counts were recorded for this clonotype. The chain uses TRBV12-3 or TRBV12-4 and TRBJ2-7; 13 bases agree with TRBD2. The CDR3 totals 15 residues. J was trimmed by 6 bases and V by 3 bases; bases with no gene match: 5. For the CDR3, the DNA is TGTGCCAGCAGTTTCGGACTAGCGGGGGCAAGCGAGCAGTACTTC. This gives the protein CASSFGLAGASEQYF.

With respect to this clonotype: A much larger clone lies a single base off, so this may be a read error. The chain employs TRBV7-9 and TRBJ1-5; D is ambiguous. Germline CDR1 SEHNR, CDR2 FQNEAQ (reference sequence). This CDR3 spans 13 amino acids. CDR3 coding DNA: TGTGCCAGCAGCCCATGGGCTGATCAGCACCAGCATTTT. It yields the protein CASSPWADQHQHF.

This clonotype was observed a few times. V is TRBV3-1 and J is TRBJ2-7, with D possibly matching TRBD1 (6 bases). Per germline, CDR1 LGHDT and CDR2 YNNKEL (reference sequence). This CDR3 spans 13 amino acids. The V gene lost 4 bases and the J gene lost 7 bases, with 14 bases spanning the gap. The chain's CDR3 is CASSRDTWAEQYF. CDR3 sequence (DNA): TGTGCCAGCAGCCGGGACACCTGGGCGGAGCAGTACTTC.

This clonotype was seen only a few times. The chain links TRBV3-2 to TRBJ2-7. TRBV3-2 is marked as a pseudogene. The CDR3 is 13 residues long. CDR3 sequence reads: CASSQREPYEQYF. CDR3 DNA sequence: TGTGCCAGCAGCCAAAGGGAGCCCTACGAGCAGTACTTC.

This clonotype was seen only once. A much bigger clone sits one base away, suggesting this may be a read error. The chain links TRBV10-3 to TRBJ2-7, with D tentatively TRBD2 (5 bases). The CDR3 totals 13 residues. The V end was cut by 4 bases, the J end by 3 bases, with 10 bases between. Per the germline V gene, CDR1 is ENHRY and CDR2 is SYGVKD. CDR3 bases: TGTGCCATCAGTGCAATGGGAGTCTACGAGCAGTACTTC. Its translation: CAISAMGVYEQYF.

This clonotype was recorded many times. The chain has TRBV20-1 and TRBJ1-4; D uncertain. The CDR3 consists of 14 residues. The V gene lost 5 bases and the J gene lost 4 bases, with 14 bases spanning the gap. The germline CDR1 and CDR2 sequences are DFQATT and SNEGSKA (reference sequence). Here the CDR3 reads CSALSRQNNEKLFF. DNA of the CDR3: TGCAGTGCTCTAAGTCGGCAGAATAATGAAAAACTGTTTTTT.

The chain carries TRBV7-2 and TRBJ2-7; D unclear. Per germline, CDR1 SGHTA and CDR2 FQGNSA. The CDR3 runs 13 residues. Trimming took off 7 bases at V and 0 bases at J, with 10 bases between the two ends. CDR3 bases: TGTGCCAGCAACAAGGCGAGCTCCTACGAGCAGTACTTC. Protein sequence: CASNKASSYEQYF.

J is TRBJ2-7 and V is TRBV6-2 or TRBV6-3; 9 bases align to TRBD1. Trimming removed 5 bases from V and 7 bases from J; junction bases left unmatched: 9. The CDR3 consists of 14 residues. Looked up from germline, CDR1 is MNHEY and CDR2 is SVGEGT. The CDR3 loop reads CASSPGTGIWEQYF. The CDR3 DNA is TGTGCCAGCAGTCCCGGGACAGGGATCTGGGAGCAGTACTTC.

The chain recombines TRBV7-9 with TRBJ2-5; 7 bases align to TRBD1. The J call may be incorrect, as the DNA end agrees better with TRBJ2-1. This CDR3 has 15 amino acids. Germline V gene data show CDR1 as SEHNR and CDR2 as FQNEAQ (reference sequence). The CDR3 loop reads CASRVHGTADNEQFF. CDR3 bases: TGTGCCAGCAGGGTCCACGGGACAGCCGACAATGAGCAGTTCTTC.

Ten or more counts support this clonotype. The J gene is TRBJ1-2, the V gene TRBV4-3; TRBD1 might be the D (6 bases). The CDR3 has 14 residues. Germline CDR1 LGHNA, CDR2 YSLEER. V lost 4 bases to trimming and J lost 5 bases, with 14 bases between them. This CDR3 reads CASSPPGQRYGYTF. The CDR3 DNA sequence: TGCGCCAGCAGCCCACCAGGACAGCGATATGGCTACACCTTC.

This clonotype was recorded at least ten times. The chain recombines TRBV7-3 with TRBJ2-2; possible D gene TRBD1, 5 bases. The CDR3 is 16 residues long. V was shortened by 2 bases and J by 0 bases, with 10 bases between the two germline ends. CDR1 and CDR2 from the germline V gene are SGHTA and FQGTGA. CDR3 coding DNA: TGTGCCAGCAGCTTATTGGCAGGGACGAACACCGGGGAGCTGTTTTTT. It yields the protein CASSLLAGTNTGELFF.

The chain carries TRBV12-5 and TRBJ1-6; D gene uncertain. The CDR3 totals 16 residues. The V gene's germline CDR1 is LGHNT and CDR2 FRNRAP. V was pared by 0 bases and J by 7 bases, with 13 bases between. The CDR3 loop is CASGLVPYNENSPLHF. DNA for the CDR3: TGTGCTAGTGGTTTGGTTCCTTACAACGAGAATTCACCCCTCCACTTT.

This clonotype came up many times. V is TRBV7-2 and J is TRBJ1-2; D perhaps matches TRBD1 (5 bases). This CDR3 has 13 amino acids. Germline lookup yields CDR1 SGHTA and CDR2 FQGNSA. Between the trimmed V and J ends, which lost 4 bases and 4 bases, there was a span of 10 bases. The CDR3 DNA reads TGTGCCAGCAGCTCGGGGCCCGTCTATGGCTACACCTTC. Translated: CASSSGPVYGYTF.

A word on this clonotype: A read error is possible here, since a much larger clone lies one base away. V gene TRBV2 combines with J gene TRBJ1-1; D is unclear. The CDR3 is 14 amino acids. Germline CDR1 reads SNHLY; CDR2 reads FYNNEI. The CDR3 nucleotides read TGTGCCGGCAGTGTTGAAGGGATATCCACTGAAGCTTTCTTT. It translates to CAGSVEGISTEAFF.

In DNA, the CDR3 is TGTGCCAGCAGAACGGGACTAGCGGGAGGGCGAGGGACCCAGTACTTC. As protein: CASRTGLAGGRGTQYF. This chain joins TRBV6-2 or TRBV6-3 and TRBJ2-5, with 16 bases aligning to TRBD2. The germline V gene has CDR1 MNHEY and CDR2 SVGEGT. The CDR3 length is 16 residues. Trimming took 6 bases from V and 7 from J; bases not matched to a gene: 8.

V is TRBV25-1 and J is TRBJ1-2; a weak D match, TRBD1 (6 bases). Trimming cost V 4 bases and J 6 bases, with 15 bases left between them. Germline CDR1 MGHDK, CDR2 SYGVNS. The CDR3 length is 14 residues. The DNA for the CDR3 is TGTGCCAGCAGTGCCTCAGGGGACACAAATGGCTACACCTTC. The encoded protein is CASSASGDTNGYTF.

This clonotype is a singleton in its sample. A much larger clone differs by one base, so this may be a read error. The V call is TRBV14, the J call TRBJ1-1; unclear D gene. In germline, CDR1 is SGHDN, CDR2 FVKESK. The CDR3 is 13 amino acids. This chain's CDR3 is CASSQDLPDPASF. The DNA for the CDR3 is TGTGCCAGCAGCCAAGATCTTCCAGACCCGGCTTCCTTT.

V usage is TRBV20-1 and J usage is TRBJ2-6, with 7 positions matching TRBD1. The CDR3 has 14 amino acids. With V trimmed by 4 bases and J by 7 bases, 7 bases remained unmatched. Germline CDR1 and CDR2: DFQATT and SNEGSKA (reference sequence). The CDR3 loop is CSATRDSPANVLTF. For the CDR3, the DNA is TGCAGTGCTACGAGGGACAGCCCAGCCAACGTCCTGACTTTC.

V and J are TRBV6-1 and TRBJ1-2; no clear D. V lost 1 base, J lost 2 bases, and 8 bases lay in between. The CDR3 sequence is 14 residues long. The germline CDR1 and CDR2 sequences are MNHNS and SASEGT. CDR3: CASSEVVPNYGYTF. The DNA for the CDR3 is TGTGCCAGCAGTGAAGTCGTCCCAAACTATGGCTACACCTTC.

The gene calls are TRBV15 and TRBJ1-1; weak D call: TRBD1 (5 bases). The CDR3 totals 14 residues. Germline V gene sequence: CDR1 LNHNV, CDR2 YYDKDF (reference sequence). With 3 bases removed from V and 6 bases from J, the gap between germline ends came to 14 bases. In DNA form, the CDR3 reads TGTGCCACCAGCAGTAAGGGAGGGGCCGCTGAAGCTTTCTTT. This sequence encodes CATSSKGGAAEAFF. Based on the CDR3 plus reference TRBV15 and TRBJ1-1, the full variable domain is DAMVIQNPRYQVTQFGKPVTLSCSQTLNHNVMYWYQQKSSQAPKLLFHYYDKDFNNEADTPDNFQSRRPNTSFCFLDIRSPGLGDTAMYLCATSSKGGAAEAFFGQGTRLTVV.

This clonotype was seen a few times. V and J are TRBV11-1 and TRBJ2-2; D possibly uses TRBD1 or TRBD2 (5 bases each). Trimming removed 5 bases from V and 1 base from J, with 26 bases in between. The CDR3 loop spans 20 amino acids. Germline-derived CDR1 and CDR2 are SGHAT and FQDESV (reference sequence). CDR3 in amino acids: CASSPFPGRWGDRNTGELFF. CDR3 DNA: TGTGCCAGCAGCCCCTTTCCGGGGCGTTGGGGAGATCGGAACACCGGGGAGCTGTTTTTT.